This paragraph covers one T cell receptor beta chain sequence. This sample stems from a study of CD8 T cells in Susac syndrome. Blood CD8+ and CD4+ T cells underwent high-throughput TCR beta sequencing. Negative isolation yielded the CD8+ and CD4+ T cells, while FACS enriched the TEMRA cells. V lost 6 bases, J lost 4 bases, and 17 bases lay in between. Germline V lookup: CDR1 DFQATT, CDR2 SNEGSKA (reference sequence). CDR3 size: 14 residues. cDNA came from roughly 0.53 to 1 ug RNA primed by random hexamers. immunoSEQ multiplex PCR amplified TCR beta CDR3 across 54 Vbeta, 13 Jbeta. In TCRdb, the immunoSEQ multiplex PCR reads were re-called with MiXCR into one record per CDR3 protein. The sample includes about 200,000 distinct CDR3 sequences, over 85% of them seen just once.

The specimen sequenced was CD4+ T cells from PBMCs. The source is a human donor in good health. The chain uses TRBV20-1 and TRBJ2-3, with D tentatively TRBD2 (5 bases). The CDR3 loop is CSAGLLPGADTQYF. The CDR3, as DNA: TGCAGTGCAGGACTCCTCCCCGGGGCAGATACGCAGTATTTT.